Described below is a single TCR beta chain sequence and its context. This sample includes further DNA sequences coding for the same CDR3. The source of the sample is a study of blood T cell repertoires in COVID-19. Overall study context: Both acute and convalescent COVID-19 samples were obtained from the United States, Italy and Spain. Sources were T cells, B-cell-depleted T cells, or PBMCs; the material itself was cDNA or gDNA.

Germline trimming cut 3 bases from V and 7 bases from J; bases unmatched to any gene: 1. This CDR3 comprises 14 residues. Germline-derived CDR1 and CDR2 are SGHNT and YYREEE (reference sequence). Authors' methods: Amplified reference gene primers provided the basis for estimating nucleated cell counts. Libraries were prepared by immunoSEQ multiplex PCR; TCRdb keeps only in-frame clonotypes and omits some of them. The D gene and trimming were derived from the DNA, and the V and J assignments and clone size from that table. The sample gives about 250,000 clones, 65% to 85% of which show up once; over 3% is in the top ten.

The sequence was collected from a woman aged 40-49 years with active or convalescent COVID-19. Material: peripheral blood. The chain uses TRBV5-4 and TRBJ1-6; 10 nucleotides agree with TRBD1. CDR3 region: CASSWGQGNSPLHF. The CDR3 region has the DNA TGTGCCAGCAGCTGGGGACAGGGGAATTCACCCCTCCACTTT.